Below are 2 T cell receptor beta chains sequenced from a single sample in a study of PD-1 blockade in classical Hodgkin lymphoma. Every single patient, without exception, relapsed after autologous stem cell transplantation, and brentuximab vedotin exposure varied. Sequencing used immunoSEQ multiplex PCR; TCRdb keeps in-frame clones, though not all of them. The sample yields roughly 62,000 clones, around 88% seen once. The sample was peripheral blood mononuclear cells (PBMCs), taken at baseline. All receptors come from a human donor with classical Hodgkin lymphoma.

The chain is built from TRBV25-1 and TRBJ2-7; TRBD1 matches 8 bases. Germline-derived CDR1 and CDR2 are MGHDK and SYGVNS. The J segment lost 2 bases and the V segment lost 3 bases, leaving 3 bases of the junction unmatched. This CDR3 contains 14 residues. DNA of the CDR3: TGTGCCAGCAGTGAGGACAGGGACCCCTACGAGCAGTACTTC. Protein: CASSEDRDPYEQYF.

The chain links TRBV6-1 to TRBJ1-4; D ambiguous. The CDR3 has 13 residues. Germline-derived CDR1 and CDR2 are MNHNS and SASEGT. V dropped 4 bases and J dropped 4 bases, with 7 bases sitting between them. CDR3 in amino acids: CASSALGNEKLFF. The CDR3 bases are TGTGCCAGCAGTGCCCTTGGTAATGAAAAACTGTTTTTT.